Listed below are T cell receptor beta chains from one sample, sequenced in a study of T cell repertoires in cytomegalovirus infection. TCRdb reprocessed the reads with MiXCR, giving one entry per CDR3 protein. The sample yields hundreds of thousands of distinct CDR3 sequences, roughly a third seen once. For these receptors, no antigen is known. Sequencing was performed on cultured PBMCs, taken from culture after CMV antigen stimulation. The receptors here all came from a human donor in good health (CMV status not recorded). Some clones in this sample may be carry-over from other donors' samples. Each CDR3 is given with its conserved first and last residue. Fields, in order: V gene, clone size, J gene, D gene, CDR3 protein, CDR3 DNA. D genes are given only for firm matches. A row's size may be missing; if present it is once, few, many or a size class.

v_gene: TRBV27; abundance: .; j_gene: TRBJ2-5; d_gene: .; CDR3aa: CASSLIGREETQYF; CDR3nt: TGTGCCAGCAGTTTAATAGGGAGAGAAGAGACCCAGTACTTC
v_gene: TRBV28; abundance: .; j_gene: TRBJ2-7; d_gene: .; CDR3aa: CASSSTAYEQYF; CDR3nt: TGTGCCAGCAGTTCCACGGCGTACGAGCAGTACTTC
v_gene: TRBV3-1; abundance: .; j_gene: TRBJ2-3; d_gene: TRBD2; CDR3aa: CASSREEGLAGDTQYF; CDR3nt: TGTGCCAGCAGTAGAGAAGAGGGACTAGCGGGAGATACGCAGTATTTT
v_gene: TRBV3-1; abundance: .; j_gene: TRBJ1-1; d_gene: .; CDR3aa: CASSQFETEAFF; CDR3nt: TGTGCCAGCAGCCAATTCGAGACTGAAGCTTTCTTT
v_gene: TRBV7-2; abundance: .; j_gene: TRBJ2-4; d_gene: TRBD1; CDR3aa: CASTPDREGIQYF; CDR3nt: TGTGCCAGCACCCCGGACAGGGAAGGCATTCAGTACTTC
v_gene: TRBV7-9; abundance: .; j_gene: TRBJ1-5; d_gene: TRBD1; CDR3aa: CASSTGTGVGNDQPQHF; CDR3nt: TGTGCCAGCAGCACGGGGACAGGGGTCGGAAACGATCAGCCCCAGCATTTT
v_gene: TRBV6-5; abundance: few; j_gene: TRBJ2-6; d_gene: .; CDR3aa: CASSYSRFSGANVLTF; CDR3nt: TGTGCCAGCAGTTACTCGCGGTTCTCTGGGGCCAACGTCCTGACTTTC
v_gene: TRBV5-1; abundance: few; j_gene: TRBJ1-5; d_gene: .; CDR3aa: CASSLEGTPNQPQHF; CDR3nt: TGCGCCAGCAGCTTGGAGGGGACTCCCAATCAGCCCCAGCATTTT
v_gene: TRBV6-6; abundance: .; j_gene: TRBJ1-1; d_gene: TRBD1; CDR3aa: CASRREGPGGRGTEAFF; CDR3nt: TGTGCCAGCAGGCGCGAGGGACCAGGGGGCAGGGGGACTGAAGCTTTCTTT
v_gene: TRBV11-2; abundance: .; j_gene: TRBJ1-4; d_gene: .; CDR3aa: CASSSGGREKLFF; CDR3nt: TGTGCCAGCAGCTCGGGAGGGCGGGAAAAACTGTTTTTT
v_gene: TRBV7-2; abundance: many; j_gene: TRBJ1-5; d_gene: .; CDR3aa: CASSGGAGNQPQHF; CDR3nt: TGTGCCAGCAGCGGTGGGGCGGGCAATCAGCCCCAGCATTTT
v_gene: TRBV7-9; abundance: .; j_gene: TRBJ2-3; d_gene: .; CDR3aa: CASSLGPGEDTQYF; CDR3nt: TGTGCCAGCAGCTTAGGCCCCGGCGAGGATACGCAGTATTTT
v_gene: TRBV4-1; abundance: few; j_gene: TRBJ2-1; d_gene: .; CDR3aa: CASSQDYSVSSYNEQFF; CDR3nt: TGCGCCAGCAGCCAAGATTATTCAGTGAGCTCCTACAATGAGCAGTTCTTC
v_gene: TRBV4-3; abundance: .; j_gene: TRBJ2-3; d_gene: TRBD2; CDR3aa: CASSQGEAGLGRTDTQYF; CDR3nt: TGCGCCAGCAGCCAGGGCGAAGCTGGACTAGGGCGTACAGATACGCAGTATTTT
v_gene: TRBV6-5; abundance: .; j_gene: TRBJ2-5; d_gene: TRBD1; CDR3aa: CASSRGQGQETQYF; CDR3nt: TGTGCCAGCAGTAGAGGACAGGGACAAGAGACCCAGTACTTC
v_gene: TRBV4-1; abundance: .; j_gene: TRBJ1-1; d_gene: .; CDR3aa: CASSRQKNTEAFF; CDR3nt: TGCGCCAGCAGCCGACAGAAAAACACTGAAGCTTTCTTT
v_gene: TRBV7-9; abundance: .; j_gene: TRBJ1-4; d_gene: .; CDR3aa: CASSPEVAGEKLFF; CDR3nt: TGTGCCAGCAGCCCGGAGGTGGCGGGAGAAAAACTGTTTTTT
v_gene: TRBV28; abundance: .; j_gene: TRBJ2-5; d_gene: .; CDR3aa: CASSLSFVETQYF; CDR3nt: TGTGCCAGCAGTTTGAGCTTCGTGGAGACCCAGTACTTC
v_gene: TRBV5-5; abundance: .; j_gene: TRBJ2-1; d_gene: .; CDR3aa: CASSPNDRYEQFF; CDR3nt: TGTGCCAGCAGCCCCAATGACCGGTATGAGCAGTTCTTC
v_gene: TRBV19; abundance: .; j_gene: TRBJ1-2; d_gene: TRBD1; CDR3aa: CASSIGQGGGYTF; CDR3nt: TGTGCCAGTAGCATCGGACAGGGTGGTGGCTACACCTTC
v_gene: TRBV6-5; abundance: few; j_gene: TRBJ2-1; d_gene: TRBD2; CDR3aa: CASTKAGGNNEQFF; CDR3nt: TGTGCCAGCACCAAAGCGGGAGGGAACAATGAGCAGTTCTTC
v_gene: TRBV6-1; abundance: .; j_gene: TRBJ2-5; d_gene: TRBD1; CDR3aa: CASSGPGQGNGETQYF; CDR3nt: TGTGCCAGCAGTGGTCCGGGACAGGGCAATGGAGAGACCCAGTACTTC
v_gene: TRBV5-6; abundance: .; j_gene: TRBJ1-1; d_gene: .; CDR3aa: CASSLEGLGAGTEAFF; CDR3nt: TGTGCCAGCAGCTTGGAGGGGCTGGGGGCGGGCACTGAAGCTTTCTTT
v_gene: TRBV25-1; abundance: .; j_gene: TRBJ1-5; d_gene: .; CDR3aa: CASSEAGVSQPQHF; CDR3nt: TGTGCCAGCAGTGAGGCGGGGGTCAGTCAGCCCCAGCATTTT
v_gene: TRBV19; abundance: few; j_gene: TRBJ2-1; d_gene: TRBD2; CDR3aa: CASSITRDYGAMKQFF; CDR3nt: TGTGCCAGTAGTATAACCCGGGACTACGGCGCAATGAAGCAGTTCTTC
v_gene: TRBV29-1; abundance: few; j_gene: TRBJ2-1; d_gene: TRBD2; CDR3aa: CSVVILASGQSSYNEQFF; CDR3nt: TGCAGCGTTGTAATTCTCGCTAGCGGGCAGAGCTCCTACAATGAGCAGTTCTTC
v_gene: TRBV7-2; abundance: many; j_gene: TRBJ2-3; d_gene: .; CDR3aa: CASSLARPRGDTQYF; CDR3nt: TGTGCCAGCAGCTTAGCACGGCCGAGGGGAGATACGCAGTATTTT
v_gene: TRBV18; abundance: few; j_gene: TRBJ1-2; d_gene: .; CDR3aa: CASSPLEHYGYTF; CDR3nt: TGTGCCAGCTCACCATTGGAACACTATGGCTACACCTTC
v_gene: TRBV7-2; abundance: many; j_gene: TRBJ1-5; d_gene: .; CDR3aa: CASSFSNQPQHF; CDR3nt: TGTGCCAGCAGTTTTAGCAATCAGCCCCAGCATTTT
v_gene: TRBV7-6; abundance: .; j_gene: TRBJ1-2; d_gene: .; CDR3aa: CASSLGVGGDYGYTF; CDR3nt: TGTGCCAGCAGCTTGGGTGTAGGGGGGGACTATGGCTACACCTTC
v_gene: TRBV15; abundance: .; j_gene: TRBJ1-3; d_gene: TRBD1; CDR3aa: CATSRDTWDRTGNTIYF; CDR3nt: TGTGCCACCAGCAGAGATACATGGGACAGGACTGGAAACACCATATATTTT
v_gene: TRBV12-3/TRBV12-4; abundance: .; j_gene: TRBJ1-2; d_gene: TRBD1; CDR3aa: CASTRQGGRLYGYTF; CDR3nt: TGTGCCAGCACCAGACAGGGAGGCCGCCTCTATGGCTACACCTTC